The following is a T cell receptor beta chain sequence with its context. The antigen is undetermined. The whole isolated RNA underwent reverse transcription, so sequencing captured expressed TCRB transcripts. Sequenced by immunoSEQ multiplex PCR; TCRdb stores in-frame clones only, minus some. The data contain 240,000 or so clones, over 11% of them seen just once; the ten biggest clones take up about 0.02%. This record comes from a study of beta chain features in type 1 diabetes. Findings and limits, study-wide: A moderate, significant TCRB CDR3 shortening appeared in type 1 diabetes across four CD4+ subsets.

After removal of 3 bases from V and 4 bases from J, the junction contained 9 bases not matched to a gene. CDR3 length equals 16 residues. CDR1 and CDR2 from the germline V gene are SGHDT and YYEEEE. The sample taken for sequencing was naive CD4+ T cells from blood. The origin of this receptor is a man aged 30 to 45 with type 1 diabetes. The chain has TRBV5-6 and TRBJ2-1, with 8 bases aligning to TRBD2. CDR3 nucleotide sequence: TGTGCCAGCAGCTCATTAGCGGGAATAGGATACAATGAGCAGTTCTTC. Translated: CASSSLAGIGYNEQFF.